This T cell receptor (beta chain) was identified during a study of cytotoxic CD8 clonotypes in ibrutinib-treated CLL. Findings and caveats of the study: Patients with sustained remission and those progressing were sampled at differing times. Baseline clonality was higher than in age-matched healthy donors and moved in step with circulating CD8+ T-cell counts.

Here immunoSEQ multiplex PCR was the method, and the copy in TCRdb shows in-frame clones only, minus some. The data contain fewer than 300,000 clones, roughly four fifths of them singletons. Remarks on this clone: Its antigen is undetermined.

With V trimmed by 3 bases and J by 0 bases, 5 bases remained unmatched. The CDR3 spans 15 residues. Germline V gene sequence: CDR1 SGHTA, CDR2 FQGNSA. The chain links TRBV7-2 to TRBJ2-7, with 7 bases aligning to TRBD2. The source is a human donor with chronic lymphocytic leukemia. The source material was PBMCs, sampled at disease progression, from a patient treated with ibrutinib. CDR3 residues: CASSFYGRSSYEQYF. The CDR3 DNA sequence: TGTGCCAGCAGCTTTTACGGGAGGAGCTCCTACGAGCAGTACTTC.